This TCR beta chain stems from a study of STAT5B mutations in CD4+ large granular lymphocyte leukemia. Under the authors' procedure: Lowest detectable productive clonotype frequency was 2.59 x 10-5. Method: immunoSEQ multiplex PCR; TCRdb's copy keeps in-frame clones and lacks some. The DNA gave D and trimming, while V, J and clone size come from that table. The sample has tens of thousands of clones, around 76% seen once. The sample taken for sequencing was CD4+ T cells from blood buffy coats. This TCR derives from a human donor in good health.

This CDR3 reads CASSPRQGPSYEQYF. The CDR3 DNA follows: TGTGCCAGCTCACCCAGACAGGGTCCCTCCTACGAGCAGTACTTC. The chain has TRBV18 and TRBJ2-7; the match to TRBD1 covers 7 bases. The CDR3 is 15 amino acids. With V trimmed by 3 bases and J by 0 bases, 5 bases remained unmatched. Germline lookup yields CDR1 KGHSH and CDR2 LQKENI. Complete variable domain (other parts from reference TRBV18 and TRBJ2-7): NAGVMQNPRHLVRRRGQEARLRCSPMKGHSHVYWYRQLPEEGLKFMVYLQKENIIDESGMPKERFSAEFPKEGPSILRIQQVVRGDSAAYFCASSPRQGPSYEQYFGPGTRLTVT.